This TCR beta chain was sequenced for a study of cytomegalovirus exposure and HLA in healthy donors. The study, taken as a whole, reports: In an earlier analysis, most TCR beta V segments were productive about 87% or about 30% of the time.

Regarding this clone: The antigen remains undetermined.

PCR used 60 Vbeta primers and 13 Jbeta primers. Authors' analysis steps: Unique TCR beta chains totaled about 73 million in a later count, with approximately 10 million of them shared. Using immunoSEQ multiplex PCR, the repertoire was profiled, and TCRdb retains in-frame clones only, with some absent. V, J and clone size are those of that table, while D and trimming were read from the DNA. This sample has about 140,000 clones, with less than 80% found just once. Sequencing used PBMCs. The TCR comes from a female donor in good health and CMV-seropositive.

CDR3 amino acids: CAWSFQGWGETQYF. As DNA, the CDR3 is TGTGCCTGGAGTTTTCAGGGTTGGGGAGAGACCCAGTACTTC. V is TRBV30 and J is TRBJ2-5; D perhaps matches TRBD1 (5 bases). The CDR3 is made up of 14 amino acids. V lost 2 bases, J lost 4 bases, and 14 bases lay in between. Germline V gene lookup returns CDR1 GTSNPN and CDR2 SVGIG (reference sequence).